One and the same sample provided the 20 T cell receptor beta chains below, sequenced in a study of CD8 T cells in Susac syndrome (dated by TCRdb to the late 2010s). Library preparation employed the immunoSEQ multiplex PCR assay. RNA was extracted with the RNeasy kit and roughly 0.45 to 1 ug was reverse transcribed using random hexamers. In-frame beta chains were kept once TCRdb had trimmed the public reads at Q25 with fastp and called clones with MiXCR. Rows are unified per CDR3 protein, each entry keeping the most common DNA and genes. The sample data list under 200,000 distinct CDR3 sequences, and approximately 94% of these were observed just once. About 0.13% of the sample rests with the top ten. The sample was CD4+ T cells from PBMCs. The origin of the receptors is a human donor with Susac syndrome.

The chain carries TRBV5-1 and TRBJ2-2; TRBD1 matches 12 bases. Trimming at V came to 8 bases and at J to 4 bases, leaving 12 bases not matched to a gene. Germline CDR1 is SGHRS and CDR2 is YFSETQ. The CDR3 length is 17 residues. CDR3 region: CASVSGQGAQGTGELFF. CDR3 nucleotides: TGCGCCAGTGTGTCGGGACAGGGGGCGCAGGGCACCGGGGAGCTGTTTTTT.

The chain joins TRBV7-2 to TRBJ2-5, with a tentative D call TRBD1 (5 bases). V was cut by 5 bases and J by 5 bases, with 18 bases left in between. Germline V gives CDR1 SGHTA, CDR2 FQGNSA. The CDR3 has 15 amino acids. The CDR3 nucleotides are TGTGCCAGCAGCGCCGACCGGCCAGGGTGGGAGACCCAGTACTTC. It codes for CASSADRPGWETQYF.

This rearrangement joins TRBV18 to TRBJ2-5; 8 nucleotides line up with TRBD2. The CDR3 is 15 amino acids. The V and J ends lost 3 bases and 10 bases, in that order; junction bases with no gene match: 13. CDR1 and CDR2 from the germline V gene are KGHSH and LQKENI. The CDR3 coding sequence is TGTGCCAGCTCACCGCCCGGGACTAGTAGGGTAGGCCAGTACTTC. Amino acids: CASSPPGTSRVGQYF.

The rearrangement uses TRBV6-6 and TRBJ2-1; no definite D call. V shed 2 bases and J shed 7 bases, with 6 bases lying between them. Per germline, CDR1 MNHNY and CDR2 SVGAGI (reference sequence). This CDR3 has 12 residues. CDR3 in DNA: TGTGCCAGCAGTTACGTCTCGAATGAGCAGTTCTTC. Residues: CASSYVSNEQFF.

This sequence joins TRBV7-2 and TRBJ1-1; D perhaps matches TRBD1 (5 bases). CDR1 is SGHTA and CDR2 is FQGNSA in the germline V gene. Trimming cost V 4 bases and J 5 bases, with 11 bases left between them. The CDR3 runs to 13 residues. For the CDR3, the DNA is TGTGCCAGCAGCTACACGAGGGGAACTGAAGCTTTCTTT. It translates to CASSYTRGTEAFF.

This clonotype came up once. This chain uses TRBV12-3 or TRBV12-4 with TRBJ1-1; 7 positions match TRBD1. This CDR3 has 15 residues. Losses at the gene ends were 6 bases for V and 0 bases for J; bases not matched to a gene: 7. The CDR3 DNA is TGTGCCAGCAGCCCCAGGGGGAGGATGAACACTGAAGCTTTCTTT. This codes for CASSPRGRMNTEAFF.

This rearrangement joins TRBV3-1 to TRBJ1-6, with D possibly being TRBD1 (6 bases). CDR1 and CDR2 (germline): LGHDT, YNNKEL (reference sequence). The CDR3 loop spans 15 amino acids. V lost 0 bases and J lost 9, with 12 bases in between. The DNA of the CDR3 is TGTGCCAGCAGCCAAGATCGAGGGGGGAGTTCACCCCTCCACTTT. It specifies CASSQDRGGSSPLHF. The full variable domain, completed using reference TRBV3-1 and TRBJ1-6, is DTAVSQTPKYLVTQMGNDKSIKCEQNLGHDTMYWYKQDSKKFLKIMFSYNNKELIINETVPNRFSPKSPDKAHLNLHINSLELGDSAVYFCASSQDRGGSSPLHFGNGTRLTVT.

The chain is built from TRBV28 and TRBJ2-1, with D perhaps matching TRBD2 (5 bases). The CDR3 has 12 amino acids. Germline loops: CDR1 MDHEN, CDR2 SYDVKM. Trimming took off 6 bases at V and 3 bases at J, with 6 bases between the two ends. CDR3 DNA: TGTGCCAGCAGCGGACTCTACAATGAGCAGTTCTTC. Protein sequence: CASSGLYNEQFF.

CDR3 loop: CASSLGGSLDTQYF. In DNA, the CDR3 is TGTGCCAGCAGCCTCGGGGGGTCCTTGGATACGCAGTATTTT. The V gene is TRBV9, the J gene TRBJ2-3; 7 bases are shared with TRBD2. The germline CDR1 and CDR2 sequences are SGDLS and YYNGEE. The CDR3 contains 14 residues. Trimming removed 4 bases from V and 6 bases from J; junction bases left unmatched: 8.

V gene TRBV20-1 combines with J gene TRBJ2-1; a weak D match, TRBD2 (6 bases). The germline gives CDR1 DFQATT, CDR2 SNEGSKA (reference sequence). The CDR3 contains 15 residues. Trimming pared 3 bases from V and 0 bases from J, leaving 12 bases between. The CDR3 DNA follows: TGCAGTGCTAGGCAGCGGGCGAGCTCCTACAATGAGCAGTTCTTC. It specifies CSARQRASSYNEQFF.

V usage is TRBV20-1 and J usage is TRBJ2-1, with 15 bases lining up with TRBD2. J gave up 2 bases and V 0 bases, and 5 bases lay outside the gene matches. Germline assignment: CDR1 DFQATT and CDR2 SNEGSKA (reference sequence). CDR3 size: 18 residues. The CDR3, as DNA: TGCAGTGCTAGAGATCTTGGGACTAGCGGGAGGACCTACAATGAGCAGTTCTTC. Its protein is CSARDLGTSGRTYNEQFF.

The chain carries TRBV14 and TRBJ2-5, with a tentative D call TRBD2 (6 bases). Between the trimmed V and J ends, which lost 3 bases and 10 bases, there was a span of 15 bases. CDR1 SGHDN and CDR2 FVKESK come from the germline V gene. This CDR3 is 13 amino acids long. The CDR3 nucleotides are TGTGCCAGCAGCCAGACGGAGGGAGTGAGCCAGTACTTC. This codes for CASSQTEGVSQYF.

The V gene is TRBV29-1, the J gene TRBJ2-5; a possible D gene is TRBD2 (6 bases). The CDR3 has 13 residues. V gave up 7 bases and J gave up 3 bases, with 15 bases separating them. Germline CDR1 and CDR2: SQVTM and ANQGSEA. The CDR3 protein is CSARGTTKETQYF. As DNA, the CDR3 is TGCAGCGCCCGGGGGACGACAAAAGAGACCCAGTACTTC.

The chain is built from TRBV20-1 and TRBJ2-5; TRBD2 matches at 10 bases. V shed 7 bases and J 7 bases; nucleotides not matched to a gene: 12. The CDR3 sequence is 14 residues long. Germline loops: CDR1 DFQATT, CDR2 SNEGSKA (reference sequence). Here the CDR3 reads CSVLRAGGLGTQYF. In DNA, the CDR3 is TGCAGTGTTCTTCGAGCGGGAGGGCTAGGGACCCAGTACTTC.

The V and J genes are TRBV15 and TRBJ2-7; no definite D call. This CDR3 spans 13 amino acids. Germline V gene data show CDR1 as LNHNV and CDR2 as YYDKDF (reference sequence). V lost 1 base and J lost 6, with 10 bases in between. The CDR3 region is CATSRALKSEQYF. CDR3 in DNA: TGTGCCACCAGCAGAGCCCTTAAGTCCGAGCAGTACTTC.

The chain carries TRBV29-1 and TRBJ2-1; a possible D gene is TRBD2 (5 bases). Germline V CDR1 and CDR2: SQVTM, ANQGSEA. The CDR3 is 14 residues long. The V and J ends lost 7 bases and 6 bases respectively, with 19 bases between them. Here the CDR3 reads CSAFFSDLFNEQFF. The DNA of the CDR3 is TGCAGCGCTTTCTTTAGCGATTTGTTCAATGAGCAGTTCTTC.

V gene TRBV9 combines with J gene TRBJ1-4, with 7 bases aligning to TRBD1. Trimming cost V 2 bases and J 2 bases; bases outside gene matches: 9. The germline CDR1 and CDR2 sequences are SGDLS and YYNGEE. The CDR3 length is 17 residues. The CDR3 DNA reads TGTGCCAGCAGCGTCAGCCCTGGACAGGCCACTAATGAAAAACTGTTTTTT. It specifies CASSVSPGQATNEKLFF.

CDR3 in amino acids: CASSQVIGRETQYF. In DNA form, the CDR3 reads TGTGCCAGCAGCCAAGTGATAGGGCGAGAGACCCAGTACTTC. The V and J genes are TRBV3-1 and TRBJ2-5; no reliable D call. The CDR3 has 14 residues. Germline CDR1 and CDR2: LGHDT and YNNKEL (reference sequence). The V end was cut by 1 base, the J end by 4 bases, with 10 bases between.

The CDR3 region is CASSQYGGSTDTQYF. The DNA for the CDR3 is TGCGCCAGCAGCCAATACGGGGGGAGCACAGATACGCAGTATTTT. V and J are TRBV4-1 and TRBJ2-3; TRBD2 aligns across 7 bases. V gave up 2 bases and J gave up 0 bases; unmatched junction bases: 2. The CDR3 length is 15 residues. The germline CDR1 and CDR2 sequences are MGHRA and YSYEKL.

The chain joins TRBV6-5 to TRBJ2-7; a weak D match, TRBD1 (6 bases). In germline, CDR1 is MNHEY, CDR2 SVGAGI. CDR3 length equals 15 residues. V shed 6 bases and J shed 0 bases, with 15 bases lying between them. The CDR3 bases are TGTGCCAGCAGCCCACAGAGAGGGGGCTCCTACGAGCAGTACTTC. Its protein is CASSPQRGGSYEQYF.